This T cell receptor (beta chain) was recovered during a study of cytomegalovirus exposure and HLA in healthy donors. The CDR3 contains 14 residues. The J segment lost 7 bases and the V segment lost 4 bases, leaving 7 bases of the junction unmatched. In germline, CDR1 is SNHLY, CDR2 FYNNEI. The PCR employed 60 Vbeta primers together with 13 Jbeta primers. TCRdb keeps only in-frame clones here, not all; method: immunoSEQ multiplex PCR. The table lists roughly 57,000 clones. V usage is TRBV2 and J usage is TRBJ2-7; 10 nucleotides agree with TRBD1. This clonotype originated in a woman aged 25 to 39 in good health and CMV-seropositive. Sequencing was performed on PBMCs. CDR3 residues: CASSGETGGSEQYF. CDR3 DNA: TGTGCCAGCAGTGGGGAGACAGGGGGCTCTGAGCAGTACTTC.